This passage covers 11 T cell receptor beta chains from one sample sequenced in a study of cytomegalovirus exposure and HLA in healthy donors (dated by TCRdb to between 2016 and 2019). The method was the immunoSEQ multiplex PCR assay. The multiplex PCR relied on a mix of 60 forward primers for TCR Vbeta segments and 13 reverse primers for TCR Jbeta segments. The clones in this table, taken by TCRdb from immuneACCESS, are in-frame only. Not every clone is retained; where verified, under half of the shortfall comes from an unresolved V gene, and the cause of the rest is unknown. The sample has around 230,000 clones on record, over 60% of them singletons. The top ten clonotypes cover 1.5% to 2% of the sample. Sequences were obtained from PBMCs. The receptors stem from a male donor in good health and CMV-seronegative.

The J gene is TRBJ1-4, the V gene TRBV30; possibly TRBD1 for D (6 bases). CDR1 and CDR2 from the germline V gene are GTSNPN and SVGIG (reference sequence). V was clipped by 0 bases and J by 8 bases, with 16 bases between them. This CDR3 has 15 amino acids. DNA for the CDR3: TGTGCCTGGAGTGTACTGAGGGGGTATAAGGAAAAACTGTTTTTT. Protein sequence: CAWSVLRGYKEKLFF.

This clone was seen more than once but under ten times. The chain is built from TRBV5-4 and TRBJ1-1, with D perhaps matching TRBD1 (5 bases). Trimming cost V 3 bases and J 10 bases, with 13 bases left between them. Germline CDR1 is SGHNT and CDR2 is YYREEE (reference sequence). The CDR3 has 12 residues. The CDR3 region has the DNA TGTGCCAGCAGCTCAAGGTCCCAGGGAGCTTTCTTT. Translated, it gives CASSSRSQGAFF.

In the case of this clone: A read error may account for a junction end that differs from germline. The J gene is TRBJ2-1, the V gene TRBV6-1, with D maybe TRBD2 (5 bases). Germline values: CDR1 MNHNS, CDR2 SASEGT. The CDR3 spans 15 residues. As DNA, the CDR3 is TGTGCCATCAGTGTAAGCGGTAGCTCCTACAATGAGCAGTTCTTC. It translates to CAISVSGSSYNEQFF.

This chain joins TRBV13 and TRBJ1-1; a possible D gene is TRBD1 (6 bases). The CDR3 has 15 residues. The V end was cut by 3 bases, the J end by 3 bases, with 14 bases between. Germline assignment: CDR1 PRHDT and CDR2 FYEKMQ (reference sequence). CDR3 in amino acids: CASSFIRGSDTEAFF. CDR3 nucleotide sequence: TGTGCCAGCAGCTTTATCAGGGGATCGGACACTGAAGCTTTCTTT.

The V and J genes are TRBV7-3 and TRBJ2-5; weak D call: TRBD2 (6 bases). This CDR3 spans 14 amino acids. The V end was cut by 0 bases, the J end by 7 bases, with 12 bases between. The germline V gene has CDR1 SGHTA and CDR2 FQGTGA. In DNA, the CDR3 is TGTGCCAGCAGCTTAACGGTACAAGCGGGGACCCAGTACTTC. This gives the protein CASSLTVQAGTQYF.

V is TRBV10-3 and J is TRBJ1-5; 8 positions agree with TRBD1. Trimming at V came to 0 bases and at J to 5 bases, leaving 6 bases not matched to a gene. CDR1 and CDR2 from the germline V gene are ENHRY and SYGVKD. The CDR3 covers 16 residues. The DNA for the CDR3 is TGTGCCATCAGTGAGTCCCTGAACAGGGGGGATCAGCCCCAGCATTTT. Translated, it gives CAISESLNRGDQPQHF.

The chain has TRBV9 and TRBJ1-4; D remains ambiguous. V lost 3 bases and J 7 bases, leaving 13 bases between the germline ends. The CDR3 is made up of 14 amino acids. Per the germline V gene, CDR1 is SGDLS and CDR2 is YYNGEE. CDR3 sequence: CASSEDLGGEKLFF. The CDR3 region has the DNA TGTGCCAGCAGCGAGGACCTCGGAGGTGAAAAACTGTTTTTT.

V and J are TRBV9 and TRBJ2-2, with TRBD1 matching 10 bases. The CDR3 length is 15 residues. Trimming cost V 4 bases and J 4 bases; bases outside gene matches: 4. Germline loops: CDR1 SGDLS, CDR2 YYNGEE. CDR3 sequence reads: CASSLRQGATGELFF. As DNA, the CDR3 is TGTGCCAGCAGCCTACGACAGGGGGCCACCGGGGAGCTGTTTTTT.

This chain uses TRBV6-6 with TRBJ1-1; possibly TRBD1 for D (6 bases). CDR1 and CDR2 from the germline V gene are MNHNY and SVGAGI (reference sequence). This CDR3 region has 16 residues. With 2 bases removed from V and 5 bases from J, the gap between germline ends came to 18 bases. CDR3 sequence (DNA): TGTGCCAGCAGTTACCCGCCGGCAGGGGTGGTAACTGAAGCTTTCTTT. It encodes CASSYPPAGVVTEAFF.

This clone was picked up one time. This rearrangement joins TRBV9 to TRBJ2-3, with 9 bases aligning to TRBD2. The CDR3 runs to 19 residues. CDR1 is SGDLS and CDR2 is YYNGEE in the germline V gene. V gave up 0 bases and J gave up 3 bases; unmatched junction bases: 14. CDR3 amino acids: CASSVVAGPRAGGTDTQYF. CDR3 DNA sequence: TGTGCCAGCAGCGTAGTAGCCGGACCGAGAGCGGGAGGTACAGATACGCAGTATTTT.

The chain is built from TRBV5-1 and TRBJ2-3; D is possibly TRBD1 (6 bases). Trimming removed 3 bases at V and 0 bases at J, with 11 bases between. The CDR3 totals 15 residues. The V gene's germline CDR1 is SGHRS and CDR2 YFSETQ. This CDR3 is CASSWTAHSTDTQYF. In nucleotides, the CDR3 is TGCGCCAGCAGCTGGACAGCACATAGCACAGATACGCAGTATTTT.